This T cell receptor (beta chain) derives from a study of blood T cell repertoires in COVID-19 (dated by TCRdb to between 2020 and 2021). For context, the study as a whole: Samples from collaborators originated in the United States, Italy and Spain and spanned both the acute and convalescent phases of COVID-19. The material from the prospective study consisted of cDNA or gDNA derived from T cells, B-cell-depleted T cells, or PBMCs. Subjects who had been exposed to COVID-19, were actively infected with it, or had recovered from it provided the deeply sampled blood TCRbeta repertoires that made up the dataset. A freely available public database, intended as a resource for researchers studying the immune response to SARS-CoV-2, is where the repertoires were released. The samples were drawn from two sources: the first 160 participants of the ongoing ImmuneRACE study, and 1,200 or so subjects contributed by 6 global collaborators. The sample metadata nearly always contained a de-identified subject ID, COVID-19 status, age in years and sex. HLA class I and class II types, where available, came from metadata supplied by the sample provider rather than from assay-based typing.

Paper-wide results and their limitations: How much clinical and demographic metadata was included differed by source and by participant, and the metadata was provided uncurated.

About this clone itself: Its antigen is unknown. Base qualities were left out, and no much larger clone turns up one base away.

Each collaborating institution followed its own protocols to collect whole blood in K2EDTA tubes. Collaborator samples were shipped for TCRbeta analysis as frozen whole blood, isolated PBMCs, or DNA extracted from either sample type. In the germline V gene, CDR1 corresponds to SGHNT and CDR2 to YENEEA. Germline trimming: 0 bases from V, 2 bases from J; junction bases outside gene matches: 4. CDR3 length: 16 amino acids, cysteine to phenylalanine. The entry retains the CDR3 DNA only, 48 bases that are in frame from base 1. TCRbeta CDR3 regions were amplified from genomic DNA using the immunoSEQ Assay, a bias-controlled multiplex PCR. Concerning the study's data processing: Nucleated cell counts per sample were estimated from amplification of reference gene primers within the assay. To quantify the absolute abundance of each unique TCRbeta CDR3 rearrangement, sequence reads were collapsed and filtered. For each sample, productive Simpson clonality was calculated by taking the square root of Simpson's diversity index across productive rearrangements. In its TCRdb copy, this immuneACCESS table keeps in-frame sequences only and misses some clones. Where compared with another copy, unresolved V genes explain less than half of these, and the others have no known cause. From that table come the V and J calls and clone size; the DNA was used to work out D and trimming. For this sample the table gives about 120,000 clones, of which more than 80% were detected only once. The ten largest account for about 10% of the sample.

This TCR derives from a human donor in a cohort sampled during active COVID-19. The sample comprised peripheral blood. Here the chain combines TRBV11-3 and TRBJ2-4; 7 of the junction bases match TRBD1. CDR3 protein: CASSLDDRETKNIQYF. The nucleotides read TGTGCCAGCAGCTTAGATGACAGGGAAACCAAAAACATTCAGTACTTC.